This T cell receptor beta chain was profiled in a study of T cells in women clearing cervical HPV infection. Study summary: Donors had HPV16-related CIN3 or worse; 2 had invasive cancer.

Of note for this clone: The read is 3 residues too short to cover the CDR3 end, so that end is filled in from the germline J gene.

Looked up from germline, CDR1 is MNHEY and CDR2 is SVGEGT. Trimming stripped 4 bases from V and 3 bases from J, with 13 bases between. This CDR3 has 14 amino acids. immunoSEQ multiplex PCR used an average of around 1,100 ng genomic DNA. Profiled with immunoSEQ multiplex PCR; TCRdb holds only in-frame clones, not every one. This table lists 45,000 to 50,000 clones. V and J are TRBV6-2 or TRBV6-3 and TRBJ2-7; maybe TRBD1 (6 bases). The specimen sequenced was blood buffy coat. The receptor comes from a woman aged 18-70 years with a cervical HPV16 infection that either progressed to CIN3+ or cleared (not recorded which). Incomplete CDR3 DNA: TGTGCCAGCAGTTCCCACAGGGACCACTACGAG. Protein sequence: CASSSHRDHYE. The entire CDR3 sequence reads CASSSHRDHYEQYF.